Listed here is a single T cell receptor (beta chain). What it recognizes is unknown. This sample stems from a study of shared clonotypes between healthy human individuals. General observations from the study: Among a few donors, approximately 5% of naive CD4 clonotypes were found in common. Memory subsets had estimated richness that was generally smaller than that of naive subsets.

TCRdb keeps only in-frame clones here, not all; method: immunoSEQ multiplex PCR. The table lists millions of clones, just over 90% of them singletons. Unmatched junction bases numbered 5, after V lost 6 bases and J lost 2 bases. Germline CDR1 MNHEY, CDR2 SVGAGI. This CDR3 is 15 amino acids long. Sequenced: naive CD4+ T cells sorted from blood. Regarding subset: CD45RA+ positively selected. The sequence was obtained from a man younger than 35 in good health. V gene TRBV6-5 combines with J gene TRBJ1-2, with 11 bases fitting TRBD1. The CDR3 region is CASSLDRGPNYGYTF. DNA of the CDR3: TGTGCCAGCAGCCTGGACAGGGGGCCGAACTATGGCTACACCTTC.